A single sample is the source of the 22 T cell receptor beta chains below, sequenced in a study of T cell changes during pregnancy in multiple sclerosis. Method: immunoSEQ multiplex PCR; TCRdb's copy keeps in-frame clones and lacks some. This sample carries tens of thousands of clones, about 90% of them seen once, and the ten largest clones take 0.15% to 0.2%. The sample in question was CD4+ T cells from peripheral blood mononuclear cells, obtained in the second trimester of pregnancy. The receptors here all came from a female donor with multiple sclerosis, enrolled in a pregnancy study.

This chain connects TRBV18 to TRBJ1-1; 8 bases fit TRBD1. This CDR3 region has 17 residues. Per the germline V gene, CDR1 is KGHSH and CDR2 is LQKENI. The V segment lost 2 bases and the J segment 2 bases; nucleotides outside the gene matches: 10. The chain's CDR3 is CASSPFAGQGLNTEAFF. Here the CDR3 DNA reads TGTGCCAGCTCACCATTCGCCGGACAGGGTCTAAACACTGAAGCTTTCTTT.

The chain couples TRBV5-1 to TRBJ2-3, with TRBD2 matching over 8 bases. Germline CDR1 is SGHRS and CDR2 is YFSETQ. Unmatched junction bases numbered 5, after V lost 1 base and J lost 4 bases. The CDR3 has 15 residues. The CDR3, as DNA: TGCGCCAGCAGCTTGAGTCGGGAGGGCCCAGATACGCAGTATTTT. Its protein is CASSLSREGPDTQYF.

The CDR3 nucleotides read TGTGCCAGCAGCTTATTTCGCTCTGGAAACACCATATATTTT. This codes for CASSLFRSGNTIYF. The chain couples TRBV7-8 to TRBJ1-3; D remains ambiguous. CDR1 is SGHVS, CDR2 FQNEAQ, per germline. The CDR3 is 14 amino acids. The germline V and J ends were trimmed by 2 bases and 0 bases, with 5 bases remaining between them.

The chain employs TRBV11-1 and TRBJ2-3; perhaps TRBD2 as D (5 bases). Trimming removed 5 bases from V and 5 bases from J, with 17 bases in between. The germline CDR1 and CDR2 sequences are SGHAT and FQDESV (reference sequence). The CDR3 runs 15 residues. CDR3 region: CASSPPGPGLDTQYF. CDR3 in DNA: TGTGCCAGCAGCCCCCCCGGCCCGGGGTTAGATACGCAGTATTTT.

The genes are TRBV6-1 and TRBJ1-6; 8 bases agree with TRBD1. The CDR3 covers 17 residues. V lost 4 bases to trimming and J lost 4 bases; unmatched junction nucleotides: 9. Germline assignment: CDR1 MNHNS and CDR2 SASEGT. For the CDR3, the DNA is TGTGCCAGCAGTGCCAGGGGGCGCCCCCTGTATAATTCACCCCTCCACTTT. The encoded protein is CASSARGRPLYNSPLHF.

The genes are TRBV11-2 and TRBJ2-4; D is perhaps TRBD1 (5 bases). V lost 1 base, J lost 0 bases, and 10 bases lay in between. Per germline, CDR1 SGHAT and CDR2 FQNNGV. This CDR3 is 16 amino acids long. CDR3 DNA: TGTGCCAGCAGCTTAGTAGCAGGGTTAGCCAAAAACATTCAGTACTTC. It specifies CASSLVAGLAKNIQYF.

This clone was observed a few times. The chain is built from TRBV5-3 and TRBJ2-7, with TRBD1 identical over 9 bases. TRBV5-3 is annotated as an ORF whose role is uncertain. V was pared by 4 bases and J by 6 bases, with 17 bases of the junction left unmatched. This CDR3 contains 17 residues. The DNA of the CDR3 is TGTGCCAGAAGCCCCCGTACAGGGGGCTTGGTGGGGAGCGAGCAGTACTTC. Its translation: CARSPRTGGLVGSEQYF.

The chain links TRBV13 to TRBJ2-1; possibly TRBD2 for D (6 bases). Germline lookup yields CDR1 PRHDT and CDR2 FYEKMQ (reference sequence). This CDR3 is 16 amino acids long. V was trimmed by 0 bases and J by 16 bases, leaving 25 bases between them. Written as DNA, the CDR3 is TGTGCCAGCAGCTTAGGCCGAAGGCCTCTAGGGACTCATTACTTCTTC. Its translation is CASSLGRRPLGTHYFF.

V gene TRBV18 combines with J gene TRBJ2-7; 7 bases line up with TRBD1. V shed 2 bases and J 6 bases; nucleotides not matched to a gene: 13. Per germline, CDR1 KGHSH and CDR2 LQKENI. This CDR3 has 16 residues. The CDR3 reads CASSPEVKGALGEQYF. CDR3 nucleotide sequence: TGTGCCAGCTCACCAGAAGTAAAGGGGGCGTTAGGCGAGCAGTACTTC.

The sample holds one count of this clone. The chain couples TRBV9 to TRBJ1-2; D not resolved. With 0 bases removed from V and 7 bases from J, the gap between germline ends came to 7 bases. Germline assignment: CDR1 SGDLS and CDR2 YYNGEE. There are 12 residues in the CDR3. CDR3 in amino acids: CASSVGLSGYTF. The CDR3 DNA is TGTGCCAGCAGCGTAGGGCTCAGTGGCTACACCTTC. Based on the CDR3 plus reference TRBV9 and TRBJ1-2, the full variable domain is DSGVTQTPKHLITATGQRVTLRCSPRSGDLSVYWYQQSLDQGLQFLIQYYNGEERAKGNILERFSAQQFPDLHSELNLSSLELGDSALYFCASSVGLSGYTFGSGTRLTVV.

This chain connects TRBV23-1 to TRBJ2-7; unclear D gene. TRBV23-1 is noted as an ORF with a role that remains uncertain. The germline V and J ends were trimmed by 8 bases and 6 bases, with 23 bases remaining between them. The CDR3 sequence is 15 residues long. CDR3 sequence: CASSIWVLKSGEQYF. The CDR3 coding sequence is TGCGCCAGCTCAATTTGGGTTCTTAAGTCGGGCGAGCAGTACTTC.

The chain combines TRBV20-1 with TRBJ2-7; the D gene is possibly TRBD2 (5 bases). The CDR3 loop spans 10 amino acids. CDR1 and CDR2 from the germline V gene are DFQATT and SNEGSKA (reference sequence). Trimming cost V 5 bases and J 10 bases, with 12 bases left between them. CDR3 in DNA: TGCAGTGCTTCCCTTGGGAGACAGTACTTC. Translating gives CSASLGRQYF.

The gene calls are TRBV29-1 and TRBJ2-5; 12 nucleotides agree with TRBD2. The CDR3 has 16 residues. Germline V gene sequence: CDR1 SQVTM, CDR2 ANQGSEA. Trimming took 6 bases from V and 2 from J; bases not matched to a gene: 10. The CDR3 nucleotides are TGCAGCGTCGCCGGACTAGCGGGAAGCAATCAAGAGACCCAGTACTTC. It yields the protein CSVAGLAGSNQETQYF.

The chain employs TRBV10-2 and TRBJ1-1; maybe TRBD1 (5 bases). V lost 2 bases and J lost 0, with 7 bases in between. Germline-derived CDR1 and CDR2 are WSHSY and SAAADI. This CDR3 is built from 14 residues. CDR3 residues: CASSERGMNTEAFF. The CDR3 DNA reads as TGCGCCAGCAGTGAGAGGGGAATGAACACTGAAGCTTTCTTT.

J is TRBJ1-2 and V is TRBV11-2, with 7 bases aligning to TRBD1. J was trimmed by 7 bases and V by 2 bases; bases with no gene match: 1. Per germline, CDR1 SGHAT and CDR2 FQNNGV. The CDR3 is 12 amino acids. The CDR3, as DNA: TGTGCCAGCAGCTTACAGGGGGGTGGCTACACCTTC. It translates to CASSLQGGGYTF.

The gene calls are TRBV6-1 and TRBJ2-1, with 9 bases lining up with TRBD1. Germline assignment: CDR1 MNHNS and CDR2 SASEGT. The CDR3 totals 14 residues. Unmatched junction bases numbered 8, after V lost 7 bases and J lost 7 bases. As DNA, the CDR3 is TGTGCCAGCAACGACCGGGACAGGGTGAATGAGCAGTTCTTC. Translated: CASNDRDRVNEQFF.

The chain uses TRBV18 and TRBJ2-5; 10 nucleotides agree with TRBD2. Germline V gene lookup returns CDR1 KGHSH and CDR2 LQKENI. The CDR3 has 17 amino acids. The V gene end was trimmed by 2 bases and the J gene end by 5 bases; junction bases not matched to a gene: 11. CDR3 amino acids: CASSPDVSGRLRETQYF. CDR3 coding DNA: TGTGCCAGCTCACCAGACGTTAGCGGGAGGTTGAGGGAGACCCAGTACTTC.

The chain has TRBV5-1 and TRBJ1-4; D is uncertain. Germline lookup yields CDR1 SGHRS and CDR2 YFSETQ. The CDR3 is 13 amino acids. The V end lost 0 bases, the J end lost 8 bases, and 8 bases lay between the germline ends. This CDR3 is CASSLGAEEKLFF. The CDR3 nucleotides read TGCGCCAGCAGCTTGGGGGCTGAAGAAAAACTGTTTTTT. Based on the CDR3 plus reference TRBV5-1 and TRBJ1-4, the full variable domain is KAGVTQTPRYLIKTRGQQVTLSCSPISGHRSVSWYQQTPGQGLQFLFEYFSETQRNKGNFPGRFSGRQFSNSRSEMNVSTLELGDSALYLCASSLGAEEKLFFGSGTQLSVL.

The rearrangement uses TRBV5-1 and TRBJ2-5; 13 bases line up with TRBD2. CDR1 and CDR2 from the germline V gene are SGHRS and YFSETQ. CDR3 size: 16 residues. J gave up 1 base and V 4 bases, and 4 bases lay outside the gene matches. The DNA for the CDR3 is TGCGCCAGCAGCCCAGGGACTAGCGGGGCCCAAGAGACCCAGTACTTC. Translated: CASSPGTSGAQETQYF. The whole variable domain, remainder taken from reference TRBV5-1 and TRBJ2-5, is KAGVTQTPRYLIKTRGQQVTLSCSPISGHRSVSWYQQTPGQGLQFLFEYFSETQRNKGNFPGRFSGRQFSNSRSEMNVSTLELGDSALYLCASSPGTSGAQETQYFGPGTRLLVL.

The chain employs TRBV2 and TRBJ1-2; TRBD1 might be the D (6 bases). From germline, CDR1 is SNHLY and CDR2 FYNNEI. V dropped 1 base and J dropped 10 bases, with 19 bases sitting between them. This CDR3 has 15 residues. The DNA for the CDR3 is TGTGCCAGCAGTGAAGGGTGGGGGCAAAGCAAGGACTACACCTTC. It codes for CASSEGWGQSKDYTF.

V and J are TRBV7-3 and TRBJ2-5; no clear D. CDR1 is SGHTA and CDR2 is FQGTGA in the germline V gene. CDR3 length: 13 amino acids. V was cut by 3 bases and J by 7 bases, with 12 bases left in between. For the CDR3, the DNA is TGTGCCAGCAGCTTTGCAGGTTCAGGGACCCAGTACTTC. Translated, it gives CASSFAGSGTQYF.

V gene TRBV4-1 combines with J gene TRBJ1-5; 8 nucleotides align to TRBD1. This CDR3 region has 15 residues. The trim removed 3 bases at V and 7 bases at J, leaving 8 bases unmatched. The V gene's germline CDR1 is MGHRA and CDR2 YSYEKL. CDR3 region: CASSQTGTGGQPQHF. DNA of the CDR3: TGCGCCAGCAGCCAGACCGGGACAGGTGGCCAGCCCCAGCATTTT.